These T cell receptor beta chains were read from a single sample in a study of CD8+CD57+ T cells in acquired aplastic anemia. TCRdb reprocessed the reads via MiXCR and lists one record per CDR3 protein. The sample lists around 430,000 distinct CDR3 sequences, around 30% occurring once. The sequenced sample was sorted CD4+, CD8+, or CD8+CD57+ T cells (not recorded which) from PBMCs. These receptors were obtained from a human donor with aplastic anemia. The CDR3 runs from the conserved cysteine through the conserved F or W. Fields, in order: V gene, J gene, clone size, D gene, CDR3 protein, CDR3 DNA. A D gene is named only where the DNA matches it firmly. Clone size is shown for a subset of rows, as once, few, many or a class of expanded clone.

V gene: TRBV20-1
J gene: TRBJ1-5
clone size: many
D gene: .
CDR3 protein: CSASGQGNNQPQHF
CDR3 DNA: TGCAGTGCTAGTGGGCAGGGCAACAATCAGCCCCAGCATTTT

V gene: TRBV19
J gene: TRBJ1-6
clone size: many
D gene: .
CDR3 protein: CASSIGAGNKNSPLHF
CDR3 DNA: TGTGCCAGTAGTATCGGGGCAGGGAATAAGAATTCACCCCTCCACTTT

V gene: TRBV5-1
J gene: TRBJ1-1
clone size: many
D gene: .
CDR3 protein: CASSDGHLTNTEAFF
CDR3 DNA: TGCGCCAGCAGCGACGGACACCTTACGAACACTGAAGCTTTCTTT

V gene: TRBV7-6
J gene: TRBJ2-1
clone size: .
D gene: .
CDR3 protein: CASSQYDNEQFF
CDR3 DNA: TGTGCCAGCAGCCAATACGACAATGAGCAGTTCTTC

V gene: TRBV6-1
J gene: TRBJ2-3
clone size: few
D gene: .
CDR3 protein: CASQGGDTQYF
CDR3 DNA: TGTGCCAGCCAGGGAGGAGATACGCAGTATTTT

V gene: TRBV19
J gene: TRBJ2-1
clone size: many
D gene: TRBD2
CDR3 protein: CASSILAGDNEQFF
CDR3 DNA: TGTGCCAGTAGTATACTAGCGGGGGACAATGAGCAGTTCTTC

V gene: TRBV15
J gene: TRBJ2-5
clone size: .
D gene: .
CDR3 protein: CASSFGSGETLYF
CDR3 DNA: TGTGCCAGCAGCTTCGGTAGCGGAGAGACCCTGTACTTC

V gene: TRBV7-2
J gene: TRBJ1-1
clone size: few
D gene: .
CDR3 protein: CASSLVQVNTEAFF
CDR3 DNA: TGTGCCAGCAGCTTGGTACAGGTGAACACTGAAGCTTTCTTT

V gene: TRBV6-1
J gene: TRBJ1-1
clone size: .
D gene: .
CDR3 protein: CASRSGVLAEAFF
CDR3 DNA: TGTGCCAGCAGATCGGGCGTGTTGGCTGAAGCTTTCTTT

V gene: TRBV7-2
J gene: TRBJ2-5
clone size: .
D gene: .
CDR3 protein: CASSLGRYQETQYF
CDR3 DNA: TGTGCCAGCAGCTTAGGCAGGTATCAAGAGACCCAGTACTTC

V gene: TRBV7-8
J gene: TRBJ2-5
clone size: .
D gene: .
CDR3 protein: CASSVGWPETQYF
CDR3 DNA: TGTGCCAGCAGTGTCGGGTGGCCCGAGACCCAGTACTTC

V gene: TRBV20-1
J gene: TRBJ2-1
clone size: few
D gene: .
CDR3 protein: CSARGATTYNEQFF
CDR3 DNA: TGCAGTGCTAGGGGCGCCACTACCTACAATGAGCAGTTCTTC

V gene: TRBV5-6
J gene: TRBJ1-6
clone size: few
D gene: .
CDR3 protein: CASSLGRVYNSPLHF
CDR3 DNA: TGTGCCAGCAGCTTGGGGCGGGTATATAATTCACCCCTCCACTTT

V gene: TRBV6-1
J gene: TRBJ1-2
clone size: few
D gene: .
CDR3 protein: CASSEALTVNYGYTF
CDR3 DNA: TGTGCCAGCAGTGAAGCGTTGACAGTTAACTATGGCTACACCTTC

V gene: TRBV5-4
J gene: TRBJ2-1
clone size: .
D gene: TRBD2
CDR3 protein: CASSLSTSGVDNEQFF
CDR3 DNA: TGTGCCAGCAGCCTGTCCACTAGCGGGGTAGACAATGAGCAGTTCTTC

V gene: TRBV20-1
J gene: TRBJ2-7
clone size: .
D gene: TRBD1
CDR3 protein: CSTTGTGTSYEQYF
CDR3 DNA: TGCAGTACGACCGGGACAGGGACGTCCTACGAGCAGTACTTC

V gene: TRBV10-3
J gene: TRBJ1-1
clone size: .
D gene: TRBD1
CDR3 protein: CANSRAGGAGNTEAFF
CDR3 DNA: TGTGCCAACAGTCGCGCAGGGGGCGCGGGGAACACTGAAGCTTTCTTT

V gene: TRBV5-1
J gene: TRBJ2-7
clone size: many
D gene: TRBD1
CDR3 protein: CASSFDRDTYEQYF
CDR3 DNA: TGCGCCAGCAGCTTCGACAGGGATACCTACGAGCAGTACTTC

V gene: TRBV10-3
J gene: TRBJ1-1
clone size: once
D gene: .
CDR3 protein: CAISVGQSSEAFF
CDR3 DNA: TGTGCCATCAGTGTGGGGCAGAGCTCTGAAGCTTTCTTT

V gene: TRBV24-1
J gene: TRBJ1-2
clone size: .
D gene: .
CDR3 protein: CATSDLLGGYTF
CDR3 DNA: TGTGCCACCAGTGATTTGCTGGGGGGCTACACCTTC

V gene: TRBV7-2
J gene: TRBJ1-6
clone size: .
D gene: .
CDR3 protein: CASSSFLSRSPLHF
CDR3 DNA: TGTGCCAGCAGCTCCTTTCTGAGTCGTTCACCCCTCCACTTT

V gene: TRBV20-1
J gene: TRBJ1-6
clone size: many
D gene: TRBD1
CDR3 protein: CSARLTGKESPLHF
CDR3 DNA: TGCAGTGCTAGATTGACAGGGAAGGAATCACCCCTCCACTTT

V gene: TRBV20-1
J gene: TRBJ1-1
clone size: .
D gene: TRBD1
CDR3 protein: CSARPSSTGIDEAFF
CDR3 DNA: TGCAGTGCTAGACCATCCTCGACAGGGATTGATGAAGCTTTCTTT

V gene: TRBV2
J gene: TRBJ2-3
clone size: .
D gene: .
CDR3 protein: CASMGLDTQYF
CDR3 DNA: TGTGCCAGCATGGGTTTAGATACGCAGTATTTT

V gene: TRBV7-2
J gene: TRBJ2-5
clone size: few
D gene: TRBD2
CDR3 protein: CASSLTSGGVETQYF
CDR3 DNA: TGTGCCAGCAGCCTGACTAGCGGGGGGGTAGAGACCCAGTACTTC

V gene: TRBV9
J gene: TRBJ2-3
clone size: .
D gene: .
CDR3 protein: CASSAESGDTQYF
CDR3 DNA: TGTGCCAGCAGCGCAGAGAGCGGGGATACGCAGTATTTT

V gene: TRBV20-1
J gene: TRBJ2-1
clone size: .
D gene: TRBD2
CDR3 protein: CSARPIAGGQNNEQFF
CDR3 DNA: TGCAGTGCTAGACCAATAGCGGGGGGGCAAAACAATGAGCAGTTCTTC

V gene: TRBV19
J gene: TRBJ2-2
clone size: few
D gene: .
CDR3 protein: CASSTYRPNTGELFF
CDR3 DNA: TGTGCCAGTAGCACCTACCGCCCGAACACCGGGGAGCTGTTTTTT

V gene: TRBV4-1
J gene: TRBJ1-6
clone size: few
D gene: TRBD1
CDR3 protein: CASSQDFGTDASPLHF
CDR3 DNA: TGCGCCAGCAGCCAAGATTTCGGGACAGACGCATCACCCCTCCACTTT

V gene: TRBV5-1
J gene: TRBJ2-1
clone size: .
D gene: .
CDR3 protein: CASSLDGHPLEQFF
CDR3 DNA: TGCGCCAGCAGCTTGGACGGGCACCCACTTGAGCAGTTCTTC

V gene: TRBV9
J gene: TRBJ2-2
clone size: many
D gene: .
CDR3 protein: CASTEGRTGELFF
CDR3 DNA: TGTGCCAGCACGGAGGGGAGGACCGGGGAGCTGTTTTTT

V gene: TRBV9
J gene: TRBJ1-1
clone size: .
D gene: TRBD1
CDR3 protein: CASSAVGQGWLTEAFF
CDR3 DNA: TGTGCCAGCAGCGCTGTCGGACAGGGGTGGTTGACTGAAGCTTTCTTT

V gene: TRBV2
J gene: TRBJ1-3
clone size: many
D gene: TRBD1
CDR3 protein: CASSEGTGGNTIYF
CDR3 DNA: TGTGCCAGCAGTGAAGGGACAGGGGGAAACACCATATATTTT

V gene: TRBV19
J gene: TRBJ2-2
clone size: many
D gene: .
CDR3 protein: CASSMGARPGELFF
CDR3 DNA: TGTGCCAGTAGTATGGGGGCCCGTCCCGGGGAGCTGTTTTTT

V gene: TRBV12-3/TRBV12-4
J gene: TRBJ2-3
clone size: few
D gene: .
CDR3 protein: CASSLASRTQYF
CDR3 DNA: TGTGCCAGCAGTTTAGCTAGTCGTACGCAGTATTTT

V gene: TRBV5-1
J gene: TRBJ2-5
clone size: once
D gene: TRBD2
CDR3 protein: CASSFSSGGADQETQYF
CDR3 DNA: TGCGCCAGCAGCTTTTCTAGCGGGGGCGCGGACCAAGAGACCCAGTACTTC

V gene: TRBV4-2
J gene: TRBJ1-2
clone size: few
D gene: .
CDR3 protein: CASSQDPDPTVYGYTF
CDR3 DNA: TGTGCCAGCAGCCAAGATCCCGACCCGACAGTCTATGGCTACACCTTC

V gene: TRBV3-1
J gene: TRBJ2-1
clone size: few
D gene: .
CDR3 protein: CASSTRSGGHYNEQFF
CDR3 DNA: TGTGCCAGCAGCACTCGGTCCGGGGGACACTACAATGAGCAGTTCTTC

V gene: TRBV12-3/TRBV12-4
J gene: TRBJ1-2
clone size: .
D gene: .
CDR3 protein: CASSLARRANGYTF
CDR3 DNA: TGTGCCAGCAGTTTAGCCCGCAGGGCTAATGGCTACACCTTC

V gene: TRBV4-2
J gene: TRBJ2-1
clone size: .
D gene: TRBD1
CDR3 protein: CASRHGTGNEQFF
CDR3 DNA: TGTGCCAGCAGACATGGGACAGGGAACGAGCAGTTCTTC

V gene: TRBV20-1
J gene: TRBJ1-1
clone size: few
D gene: .
CDR3 protein: CSAWRDTRANTEAFF
CDR3 DNA: TGCAGTGCTTGGCGGGACACACGGGCAAACACTGAAGCTTTCTTT

V gene: TRBV20-1
J gene: TRBJ2-7
clone size: many
D gene: TRBD2
CDR3 protein: CSARVGLAAEQYF
CDR3 DNA: TGCAGTGCTAGAGTGGGACTAGCGGCCGAGCAGTACTTC

V gene: TRBV2
J gene: TRBJ2-7
clone size: many
D gene: .
CDR3 protein: CAAAEERDYEQYF
CDR3 DNA: TGTGCCGCAGCAGAGGAAAGGGACTACGAGCAGTACTTC

V gene: TRBV11-1
J gene: TRBJ1-4
clone size: few
D gene: TRBD1
CDR3 protein: CAGSLGGQDEKLFF
CDR3 DNA: TGTGCCGGCAGCTTAGGGGGACAGGATGAAAAACTGTTTTTT

V gene: TRBV5-1
J gene: TRBJ1-1
clone size: .
D gene: .
CDR3 protein: CASSPAGVNTEAFF
CDR3 DNA: TGCGCCAGCAGCCCGGCGGGGGTGAACACTGAAGCTTTCTTT

V gene: TRBV30
J gene: TRBJ2-7
clone size: .
D gene: .
CDR3 protein: CAWSVSRGPYF
CDR3 DNA: TGTGCCTGGAGTGTAAGTCGGGGACCGTACTTC

V gene: TRBV9
J gene: TRBJ1-2
clone size: .
D gene: TRBD1
CDR3 protein: CASSVADRADGYTF
CDR3 DNA: TGTGCCAGCAGCGTAGCCGACAGGGCCGATGGCTACACCTTC